The 28 T cell receptor beta chains listed next were all sequenced from one sample in a study of cytomegalovirus exposure and HLA in healthy donors (dated by TCRdb to the late 2010s). Library preparation used the immunoSEQ multiplex PCR assay. For the multiplex PCR, a mixture combining 60 forward primers for TCR Vbeta segments and 13 reverse primers for TCR Jbeta segments was used. TCRdb obtained this table from immuneACCESS and retained in-frame rearrangements with V and J assigned. These tables miss some clones; where compared with another copy, unresolved V genes account for less than half of the shortfall, and the remainder is unexplained. Recorded for this sample are hundreds of thousands of clones; about 80% of them occurred a single time. About 0.63% of the sample is in the top ten clones. The specimen sequenced was PBMCs. Every receptor here comes from a man aged 18 to 35 in good health and CMV-seronegative.

This chain connects TRBV7-8 to TRBJ2-1, with 7 nucleotides matching TRBD1. Germline V gene data show CDR1 as SGHVS and CDR2 as FQNEAQ. V was clipped by 5 bases and J by 3 bases; unmatched bases: 7. This CDR3 has 15 residues. The CDR3 DNA follows: TGTGCCAGCAGCCTAAAGGACAGGTACTACAATGAGCAGTTCTTC. This codes for CASSLKDRYYNEQFF. Full variable domain (missing parts from reference TRBV7-8 and TRBJ2-1): GAGVSQSPRYKVAKRGQDVALRCDPISGHVSLFWYQQALGQGPEFLTYFQNEAQLDKSGLPSDRFFAERPEGSVSTLKIQRTQQEDSAVYLCASSLKDRYYNEQFFGPGTRLTVL.

The chain combines TRBV9 with TRBJ2-7; tentatively, D is TRBD1 (5 bases). V lost 0 bases to trimming and J lost 2 bases, with 12 bases between them. This CDR3 contains 15 residues. The germline gives CDR1 SGDLS, CDR2 YYNGEE. The DNA for the CDR3 is TGTGCCAGCAGCGTAGAACAGGAGCCAACCTACGAGCAGTACTTC. Its protein product is CASSVEQEPTYEQYF.

The rearrangement links TRBV19 to TRBJ1-5, with 8 nucleotides matching TRBD1. Germline CDR1 LNHDA, CDR2 SQIVND (reference sequence). V lost 4 bases, J lost 3 bases, and 2 bases stayed unmatched. This CDR3 has 14 amino acids. CDR3 DNA sequence: TGTGCCAGTAGTACAGGGGGCTCCAATCAGCCCCAGCATTTT. Protein: CASSTGGSNQPQHF.

The CDR3 loop reads CASSDHTDTQYF. In DNA, the CDR3 is TGTGCCAGCAGTGACCACACAGATACGCAGTATTTT. The chain combines TRBV6-4 with TRBJ2-3; no firm D call. The ends were cut back, 2 bases at V and 2 bases at J, with 2 bases in the middle. The CDR3 has 12 residues. Germline CDR1 MRHNA, CDR2 SNTAGT.

V gene TRBV5-1 combines with J gene TRBJ2-1, with 7 bases identical to TRBD2. In germline, CDR1 is SGHRS, CDR2 YFSETQ. The CDR3 has 15 residues. The trim removed 0 bases at V and 4 bases at J, leaving 4 bases unmatched. DNA of the CDR3: TGCGCCAGCAGCTTGGGCGGGAGTAGGTACAATGAGCAGTTCTTC. This encodes CASSLGGSRYNEQFF.

V usage is TRBV2 and J usage is TRBJ2-5; tentative D call: TRBD2 (6 bases). The end of the DNA is better explained by TRBJ2-7, so the J call may be wrong. Germline V CDR1 and CDR2: SNHLY, FYNNEI. This CDR3 is 16 amino acids long. CDR3 loop: CASMLPGLKMGYEQYF. DNA for the CDR3: TGTGCCAGCATGCTCCCGGGACTGAAAATGGGCTACGAGCAGTACTTC.

This chain uses TRBV18 with TRBJ1-1; D is uncertain. The CDR3 length is 13 residues. CDR1 is KGHSH and CDR2 is LQKENI in the germline V gene. Trimming took off 5 bases at V and 1 base at J, with 8 bases between the two ends. CDR3 protein: CASSGLENTEAFF. CDR3 nucleotide sequence: TGTGCCAGCTCAGGACTGGAGAACACTGAAGCTTTCTTT.

The rearrangement joins TRBV11-2 to TRBJ2-4; the D gene is possibly TRBD2 (6 bases). V dropped 2 bases and J dropped 0 bases, with 8 bases sitting between them. Germline lookup yields CDR1 SGHAT and CDR2 FQNNGV. The CDR3 length is 15 residues. The CDR3 sequence is CASSLSGVAKNIQYF. The DNA for the CDR3 is TGTGCCAGCAGCTTATCGGGGGTAGCCAAAAACATTCAGTACTTC. Full variable domain (missing parts from reference TRBV11-2 and TRBJ2-4): EAGVAQSPRYKIIEKRQSVAFWCNPISGHATLYWYQQILGQGPKLLIQFQNNGVVDDSQLPKDRFSAERLKGVDSTLKIQPAKLEDSAVYLCASSLSGVAKNIQYFGAGTRLSVL.

The chain combines TRBV2 with TRBJ2-7; D is perhaps TRBD1 (5 bases). Germline V gene sequence: CDR1 SNHLY, CDR2 FYNNEI. V dropped 3 bases and J dropped 2 bases, with 14 bases sitting between them. The CDR3 sequence is 15 residues long. The CDR3 DNA is TGTGCCAGCAGTGATTTAGGCCAGGGCACCTACGAGCAGTACTTC. It specifies CASSDLGQGTYEQYF. Supplemented by reference TRBV2 and TRBJ2-7, the full variable domain reads EPEVTQTPSHQVTQMGQEVILRCVPISNHLYFYWYRQILGQKVEFLVSFYNNEISEKSEIFDDQFSVERPDGSNFTLKIRSTKLEDSAMYFCASSDLGQGTYEQYFGPGTRLTVT.

The chain uses TRBV6-1 and TRBJ1-2; 9 bases are shared with TRBD1. Germline assignment: CDR1 MNHNS and CDR2 SASEGT. The CDR3 extends over 14 amino acids. V trimming: 4 bases; J trimming: 3 bases; junction bases outside the gene matches: 3. CDR3 residues: CASSGTGDYYGYTF. The CDR3 coding sequence is TGTGCCAGCAGTGGGACAGGGGACTACTATGGCTACACCTTC.

The chain joins TRBV5-8 to TRBJ2-7, with D uncertain. This CDR3 region has 13 residues. V gave up 2 bases and J gave up 1 base, with 7 bases separating them. Germline-derived CDR1 and CDR2 are SGHTS and YDEGEE. CDR3 nucleotides: TGTGCCAGCAGCTTAGCAAATTCCTACGAGCAGTACTTC. Translating it yields CASSLANSYEQYF.

The rearrangement links TRBV11-2 to TRBJ2-1; D uncertain. V dropped 1 base and J dropped 8 bases, with 6 bases sitting between them. This CDR3 region has 12 residues. Germline loops: CDR1 SGHAT, CDR2 FQNNGV. CDR3 in DNA: TGTGCCAGCAGCTTAGGGTCGGATGAGCAGTTCTTC. Translation gives CASSLGSDEQFF.

The V gene is TRBV10-2, the J gene TRBJ1-1; the D is unclear. The germline V gene encodes CDR1 WSHSY and CDR2 SAAADI. The CDR3 has 12 residues. Trimming pared 9 bases from V and 2 bases from J, leaving 10 bases between. The CDR3 coding sequence is TGCGCCAGTAGCTTCATCAACACTGAAGCTTTCTTT. It yields the protein CASSFINTEAFF.

The J gene is TRBJ1-2, the V gene TRBV11-2; D is uncertain. Trimming shortened V by 4 bases and J by 2 bases, and 11 bases separated the two germline ends. The germline CDR1 and CDR2 sequences are SGHAT and FQNNGV. The CDR3 totals 14 residues. This CDR3 is CASSSWGVNYGYTF. The CDR3 DNA sequence: TGTGCCAGCAGCTCCTGGGGAGTCAACTATGGCTACACCTTC.

This chain links TRBV5-4 with TRBJ2-5; possible D gene TRBD2, 5 bases. The germline V and J ends were trimmed by 4 bases and 6 bases, with 25 bases remaining between them. The germline V gene has CDR1 SGHNT and CDR2 YYREEE (reference sequence). The CDR3 runs 17 residues. CDR3: CASSPGGSWGVAKTQYF. In DNA, the CDR3 is TGTGCCAGCAGCCCCGGCGGGTCGTGGGGAGTGGCAAAGACCCAGTACTTC.

V gene TRBV7-3 combines with J gene TRBJ2-7, with TRBD1 identical over 10 bases. The CDR3 runs to 15 residues. Germline V gene sequence: CDR1 SGHTA, CDR2 FQGTGA. The J segment lost 3 bases and the V segment lost 4 bases, leaving 6 bases of the junction unmatched. CDR3 nucleotides: TGTGCCAGCAGCTGGGACAGGGGATCTATCTACGAGCAGTACTTC. It translates to CASSWDRGSIYEQYF.

The chain couples TRBV5-1 to TRBJ2-3; D may be TRBD1 (5 bases). The CDR3 runs 16 residues. Per germline, CDR1 SGHRS and CDR2 YFSETQ. V was shortened by 4 bases and J by 2 bases, with 17 bases between the two germline ends. As DNA, the CDR3 is TGCGCCAGCAGCCGGACATGGCAGGTGGTCACAGATACGCAGTATTTT. Its translation: CASSRTWQVVTDTQYF.

The CDR3 bases are TGCGCCAGCAGCTTCACTAGCGGGAGCCCCGGGGAGCTGTTTTTT. Translation: CASSFTSGSPGELFF. The V call is TRBV5-1, the J call TRBJ2-2; 11 bases match TRBD2. CDR3 size: 15 residues. Germline trimming cut 2 bases from V and 6 bases from J; bases unmatched to any gene: 3. Germline CDR1 reads SGHRS; CDR2 reads YFSETQ.

The chain couples TRBV18 to TRBJ2-7, with D perhaps matching TRBD1 (5 bases). V lost 4 bases, J lost 3 bases, and 10 bases lay in between. CDR3 length: 13 amino acids. Germline CDR1 KGHSH, CDR2 LQKENI. The CDR3: CASSQGQGYEQYF. CDR3 coding DNA: TGTGCCAGCTCACAAGGGCAGGGCTACGAGCAGTACTTC.

This clone was detected only a few times. V and J are TRBV4-1 and TRBJ2-1; 7 bases are shared with TRBD1. The germline V gene encodes CDR1 MGHRA and CDR2 YSYEKL. The CDR3 is made up of 15 amino acids. Trimming removed 6 bases from V and 7 bases from J; junction bases left unmatched: 12. CDR3 in amino acids: CASSMGARGRNEQFF. As DNA, the CDR3 is TGCGCCAGCAGTATGGGCGCGAGGGGGCGTAATGAGCAGTTCTTC.

As regards this clone: At one end the junction does not follow the germline gene, possibly because of a read error. The CDR3 sequence: CSSSPTGRTEAFF. CDR3 DNA sequence: TGTTCCAGCAGCCCGACAGGGAGGACTGAAGCTTTCTTT. The chain combines TRBV7-9 with TRBJ1-1, with 7 bases that match TRBD1. CDR3 length equals 13 residues. Germline CDR1 is SEHNR and CDR2 is FQNEAQ (reference sequence).

The chain links TRBV5-1 to TRBJ1-3, with a tentative D call TRBD1 (5 bases). Per germline, CDR1 SGHRS and CDR2 YFSETQ. V gave up 3 bases and J gave up 3 bases, with 13 bases separating them. The CDR3 loop spans 15 amino acids. In nucleotides, the CDR3 is TGCGCCAGCAGCTCGGGAGGGGAAAGTGGAAACACCATATATTTT. This gives the protein CASSSGGESGNTIYF.

V and J are TRBV18 and TRBJ2-7; D possibly corresponds to TRBD2 (6 bases). Germline loops: CDR1 KGHSH, CDR2 LQKENI. Trimming left V 3 bases short and J 2 bases short, with 11 bases between. The CDR3 covers 14 residues. The CDR3 sequence: CASSPSAGPYEQYF. The DNA for the CDR3 is TGTGCCAGCTCACCTTCCGCGGGGCCCTACGAGCAGTACTTC.

Regarding this clone: Other DNA variants within this sample encode the same CDR3. The chain combines TRBV5-1 with TRBJ2-3; D may be TRBD1 (5 bases). The germline V gene encodes CDR1 SGHRS and CDR2 YFSETQ. Trimming shortened V by 4 bases and J by 0 bases, and 15 bases separated the two germline ends. This CDR3 spans 16 amino acids. CDR3 sequence (DNA): TGCGCCAGCAGCCTGTGGTCAGGGTCTAGCACAGATACGCAGTATTTT. It encodes CASSLWSGSSTDTQYF.

The DNA for the CDR3 is TGTGCCAGCAGGTCGGGGACTAGCGGTAACAATGAGCAGTTCTTC. This gives the protein CASRSGTSGNNEQFF. The chain has TRBV27 and TRBJ2-1; 11 nucleotides line up with TRBD2. This CDR3 has 15 amino acids. Losses at the gene ends were 6 bases for V and 5 bases for J; bases not matched to a gene: 6. Germline V lookup: CDR1 MNHEY, CDR2 SMNVEV (reference sequence).

This chain links TRBV7-3 with TRBJ1-1, with 10 bases lining up with TRBD1. Germline V CDR1 and CDR2: SGHTA, FQGTGA. The CDR3 is 15 amino acids. Germline trimming cut 2 bases from V and 11 bases from J; bases unmatched to any gene: 11. CDR3 nucleotides: TGTGCCAGCAGCTTATCCGGGACAGGGGTAGGGGAGGCTTTCTTT. Translating gives CASSLSGTGVGEAFF.

The CDR3 region has the DNA TGTGCCAGCAGCGTAGTGCTTAGCGGAGACAATGAGCAGTTCTTC. This sequence encodes CASSVVLSGDNEQFF. The chain uses TRBV9 and TRBJ2-1; D perhaps matches TRBD2 (6 bases). The CDR3 extends over 15 amino acids. In germline, CDR1 is SGDLS, CDR2 YYNGEE. V shed 0 bases and J shed 5 bases, with 12 bases lying between them.

The chain couples TRBV6-6 to TRBJ2-3; D is possibly TRBD2 (5 bases). Germline-derived CDR1 and CDR2 are MNHNY and SVGAGI (reference sequence). The CDR3 loop spans 14 amino acids. Trimming stripped 7 bases from V and 3 bases from J, with 14 bases between. The CDR3: CASTRPSRTDTQYF. The CDR3, as DNA: TGTGCCAGCACGCGACCTAGCAGAACAGATACGCAGTATTTT.